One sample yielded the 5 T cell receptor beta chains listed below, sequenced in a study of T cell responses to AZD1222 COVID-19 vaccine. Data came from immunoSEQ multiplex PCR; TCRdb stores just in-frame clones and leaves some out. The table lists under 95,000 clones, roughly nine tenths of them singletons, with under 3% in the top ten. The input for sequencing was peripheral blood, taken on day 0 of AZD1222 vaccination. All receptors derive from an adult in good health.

The CDR3 region is CASSRRTDNQPQHF. CDR3 coding DNA: TGTGCCAGCAGCCGCAGGACGGATAATCAGCCCCAGCATTTT. The chain couples TRBV3-1 (or the pseudogene TRBV3-2) to TRBJ1-5; no definite D call. In germline, CDR1 is LGHDT, CDR2 YNNKEL (reference sequence). The CDR3 extends over 14 amino acids. V was trimmed by 4 bases and J by 4 bases, leaving 11 bases between them.

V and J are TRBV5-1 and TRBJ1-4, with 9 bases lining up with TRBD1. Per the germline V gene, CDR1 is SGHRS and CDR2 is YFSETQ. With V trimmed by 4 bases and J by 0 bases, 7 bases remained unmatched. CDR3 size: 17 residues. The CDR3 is CASSIGQGLSTNEKLFF. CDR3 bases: TGCGCCAGCAGCATAGGACAGGGGCTTTCAACTAATGAAAAACTGTTTTTT.

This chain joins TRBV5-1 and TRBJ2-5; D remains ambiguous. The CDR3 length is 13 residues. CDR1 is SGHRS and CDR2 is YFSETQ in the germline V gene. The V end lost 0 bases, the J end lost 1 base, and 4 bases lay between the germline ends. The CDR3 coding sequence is TGCGCCAGCAGCTTGGAGTCCCAAGAGACCCAGTACTTC. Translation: CASSLESQETQYF.

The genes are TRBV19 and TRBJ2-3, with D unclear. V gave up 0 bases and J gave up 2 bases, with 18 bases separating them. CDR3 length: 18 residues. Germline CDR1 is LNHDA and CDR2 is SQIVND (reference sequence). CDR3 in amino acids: CASSIEIRPWRTTDTQYF. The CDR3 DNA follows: TGTGCCAGTAGTATAGAGATCCGGCCCTGGCGGACCACAGATACGCAGTATTTT.

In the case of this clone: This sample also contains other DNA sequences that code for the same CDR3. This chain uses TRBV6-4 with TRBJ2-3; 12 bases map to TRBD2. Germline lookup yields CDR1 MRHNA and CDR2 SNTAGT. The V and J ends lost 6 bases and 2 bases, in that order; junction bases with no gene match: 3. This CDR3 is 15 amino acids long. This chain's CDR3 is CASSASGGATDTQYF. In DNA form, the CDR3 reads TGTGCCAGCAGCGCTAGCGGGGGGGCCACAGATACGCAGTATTTT.